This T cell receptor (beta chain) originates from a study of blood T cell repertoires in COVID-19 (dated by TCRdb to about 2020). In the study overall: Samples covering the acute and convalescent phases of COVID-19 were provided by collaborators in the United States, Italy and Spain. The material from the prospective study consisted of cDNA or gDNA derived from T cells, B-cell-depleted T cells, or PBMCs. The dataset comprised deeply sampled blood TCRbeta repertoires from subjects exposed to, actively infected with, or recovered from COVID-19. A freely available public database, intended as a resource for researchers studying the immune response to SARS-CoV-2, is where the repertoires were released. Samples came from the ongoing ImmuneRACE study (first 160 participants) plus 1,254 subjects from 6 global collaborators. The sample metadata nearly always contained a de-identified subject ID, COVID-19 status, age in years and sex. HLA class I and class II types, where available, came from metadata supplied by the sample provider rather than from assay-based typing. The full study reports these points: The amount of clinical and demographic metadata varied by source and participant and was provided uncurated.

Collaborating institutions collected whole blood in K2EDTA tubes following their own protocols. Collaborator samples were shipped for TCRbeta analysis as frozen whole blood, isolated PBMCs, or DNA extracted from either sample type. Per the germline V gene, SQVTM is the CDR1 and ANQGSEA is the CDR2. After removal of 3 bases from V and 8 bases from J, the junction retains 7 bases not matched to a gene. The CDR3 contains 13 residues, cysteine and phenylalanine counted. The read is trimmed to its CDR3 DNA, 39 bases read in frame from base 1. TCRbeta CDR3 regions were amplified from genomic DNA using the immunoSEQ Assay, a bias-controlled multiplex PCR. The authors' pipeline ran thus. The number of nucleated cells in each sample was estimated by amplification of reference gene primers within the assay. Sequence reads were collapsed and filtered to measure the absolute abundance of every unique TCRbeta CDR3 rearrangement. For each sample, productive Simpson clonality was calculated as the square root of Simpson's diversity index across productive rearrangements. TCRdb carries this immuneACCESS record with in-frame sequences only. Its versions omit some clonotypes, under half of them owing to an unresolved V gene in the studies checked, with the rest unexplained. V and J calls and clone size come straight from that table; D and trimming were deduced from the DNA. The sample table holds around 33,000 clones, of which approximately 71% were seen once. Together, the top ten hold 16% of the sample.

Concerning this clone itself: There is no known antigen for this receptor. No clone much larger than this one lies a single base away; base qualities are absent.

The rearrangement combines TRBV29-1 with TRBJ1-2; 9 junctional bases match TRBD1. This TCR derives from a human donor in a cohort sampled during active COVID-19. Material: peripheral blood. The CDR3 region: CSVDNGQGMGYTF. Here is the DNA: TGCAGCGTTGACAACGGACAGGGGATGGGCTACACCTTC. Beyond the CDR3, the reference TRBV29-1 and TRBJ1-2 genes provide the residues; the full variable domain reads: SAVISQKPSRDICQRGTSLTIQCQVDSQVTMMFWYRQQPGQSLTLIATANQGSEATYESGFVIDKFPISRPNLTFSTLTVSNMSPEDSSIYLCSVDNGQGMGYTFGSGTRLTVV.